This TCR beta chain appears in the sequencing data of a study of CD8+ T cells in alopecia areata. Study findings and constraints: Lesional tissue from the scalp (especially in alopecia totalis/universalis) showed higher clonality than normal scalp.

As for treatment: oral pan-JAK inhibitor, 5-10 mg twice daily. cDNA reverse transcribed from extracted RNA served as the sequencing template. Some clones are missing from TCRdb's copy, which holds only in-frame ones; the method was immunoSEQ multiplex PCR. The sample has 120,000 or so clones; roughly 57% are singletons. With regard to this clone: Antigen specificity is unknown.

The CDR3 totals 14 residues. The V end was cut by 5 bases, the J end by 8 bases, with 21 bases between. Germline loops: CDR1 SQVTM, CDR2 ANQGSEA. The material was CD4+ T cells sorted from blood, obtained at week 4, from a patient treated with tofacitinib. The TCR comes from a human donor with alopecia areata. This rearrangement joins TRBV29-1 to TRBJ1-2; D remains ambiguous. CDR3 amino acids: CSVFKGNGLGGYTF. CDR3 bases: TGCAGCGTTTTTAAGGGAAACGGTTTGGGCGGCTACACCTTC.